A few counts support the clone carrying this TCR beta chain. Its antigen is unknown. This entry is derived from a study of blood T cells in healthy people across ages. Findings and limits, study-wide: Strong correlation was found linking TCR beta diversity to naive T cell percentage.

For the second PCR, which ran for roughly 6 to 12 cycles, a sample-barcoded 5' primer and a J-beta primer mix were used. Via MiXCR, TCRdb re-called the 5' RACE reads, giving one row per CDR3 protein. Here the sample spans hundreds of thousands of distinct CDR3 sequences, around two fifths being singletons. CDR1 SGHRS and CDR2 YFSETQ come from the germline V gene. The V gene lost 4 bases and the J gene lost 5 bases, with 19 bases spanning the gap. The CDR3 consists of 16 residues. Sequencing used blood. This sequence originates from a man at least 80 years old in good health. V usage is TRBV5-1 and J usage is TRBJ2-1, with TRBD1 as a possible D gene (6 bases). For the CDR3, the DNA is TGCGCCAGCAGCCCAAAACAGGGTGTGGGGCACAATGAGCAGTTCTTC. It is translated as CASSPKQGVGHNEQFF.